The 8 T cell receptor beta chains below all came from one sample that was sequenced in a study of OX40 agonist ivuxolimab in advanced cancers. Sequencing was performed with immunoSEQ multiplex PCR; in TCRdb, only in-frame clones are kept and a portion is missing. The sample lists about 120,000 clones, around 91% occurring once. Source: CD4+ or CD8+ T cells sorted from blood, taken in a trial of the OX40 agonist ivuxolimab. Every receptor here comes from an adult with an advanced solid tumor such as melanoma, head and neck, liver or kidney cancer.

This clone was seen once. The chain recombines TRBV10-3 with TRBJ1-5; D may be TRBD1 (5 bases). V lost 2 bases to trimming and J lost 0 bases, with 8 bases between them. The CDR3 has 15 amino acids. Germline V gene data show CDR1 as ENHRY and CDR2 as SYGVKD. DNA of the CDR3: TGTGCCATCAGTGAGGGGGGGGATAGCAATCAGCCCCAGCATTTT. This codes for CAISEGGDSNQPQHF.

The chain joins TRBV30 to TRBJ2-3; D is unresolved. Germline V gene data show CDR1 as GTSNPN and CDR2 as SVGIG (reference sequence). The CDR3 length is 13 residues. V was pared by 0 bases and J by 0 bases, with 4 bases between. In DNA, the CDR3 is TGTGCCTGGAGTGTATTAAGCACAGATACGCAGTATTTT. Translated, it gives CAWSVLSTDTQYF.

The chain combines TRBV18 with TRBJ2-1; TRBD1 might be the D (6 bases). CDR3 length equals 13 residues. The germline V gene has CDR1 KGHSH and CDR2 LQKENI. V was pared by 0 bases and J by 10 bases, with 10 bases between. DNA of the CDR3: TGTGCCAGCTCACCACCGGGGACAAACGAGCAGTTCTTC. As protein: CASSPPGTNEQFF.

The CDR3: CAWRNPGDPPMAQHF. CDR3 DNA sequence: TGTGCCTGGAGGAACCCAGGGGACCCCCCGATGGCCCAGCATTTT. The V call is TRBV30, the J call TRBJ1-5; D is possibly TRBD1 (6 bases). The CDR3 sequence is 15 residues long. CDR1 and CDR2 from the germline V gene are GTSNPN and SVGIG (reference sequence). The V end was cut by 3 bases, the J end by 11 bases, with 23 bases between.

V and J are TRBV20-1 and TRBJ1-1; no clear D gene. CDR1 DFQATT and CDR2 SNEGSKA come from the germline V gene (reference sequence). The CDR3 is 11 amino acids. Deletions cut 6 bases from V and 5 bases from J, with 10 bases between. CDR3 sequence (DNA): TGCAGTGCCAATATGGGGACTGAAGCTTTCTTT. It codes for CSANMGTEAFF.

The genes are TRBV1 and TRBJ2-6; TRBD1 was called by the table and not checked on the DNA. TRBV1 is flagged as a pseudogene. CDR3 length equals 20 residues. The CDR3 DNA reads TGCACCAGCAGCCTTTCGGGCGGACAGGGAAGATTTTCTGGGGCCAACGTCCTGACTTTC. Its protein is CTSSLSGGQGRFSGANVLTF.

The V and J genes are TRBV18 and TRBJ2-7, with TRBD2 as a possible D gene (6 bases). Trimming took off 5 bases at V and 3 bases at J, with 17 bases between the two ends. CDR1 KGHSH and CDR2 LQKENI come from the germline V gene. CDR3 length: 15 amino acids. Here the CDR3 DNA reads TGTGCCAGCTCATCAAAGGGGACGGGGGTCTACGAGCAGTACTTC. Amino acid sequence: CASSSKGTGVYEQYF.

The chain carries TRBV30 and TRBJ2-2; D unclear. V was clipped by 0 bases and J by 1 base, with 9 bases between them. The CDR3 has 15 residues. Germline CDR1 is GTSNPN and CDR2 is SVGIG (reference sequence). The CDR3 DNA reads TGTGCCTGGAGTGTACTTTTACAGAACACCGGGGAGCTGTTTTTT. Translated, it gives CAWSVLLQNTGELFF.